This T cell receptor (beta chain) came from a study of cytomegalovirus exposure and HLA in healthy donors. Study-wide results and limits: Information on immune exposure was restricted to one variable (CMV serostatus). The listing of some 170 TCR beta chains classed them as cytomegalovirus-associated.

This clone was counted a few times. Antigen specificity is unknown. Primers included in the PCR were 60 Vbeta and 13 Jbeta primers. The method was immunoSEQ multiplex PCR; TCRdb's version includes in-frame clones alone and lacks a portion of them. The sample contains approximately 160,000 clones, approximately 62% of which appear only once. Unmatched junction bases numbered 6, after V lost 6 bases and J lost 4 bases. The V gene's germline CDR1 is MNHEY and CDR2 SVGAGI. This CDR3 has 15 residues. The TCR comes from a middle-aged man in good health and CMV-seronegative. Input material: PBMCs. V is TRBV6-5 and J is TRBJ2-3, with 11 bases matching TRBD2. CDR3 loop: CASRPTSGGADTQYF. The CDR3 bases are TGTGCCAGCAGACCTACTAGCGGGGGTGCAGATACGCAGTATTTT.